This T cell receptor (beta chain) appears in the sequencing data of a study of T cells in Graves' hyperthyroidism and ophthalmopathy. About the research overall: The authors collected peripheral blood at initial diagnosis, before any treatment.

Template material for amplifying TCR beta CDR3 regions consisted of RNA transcripts. The primer set for the first-round RT-PCR of the TCR CDR3 was HTBI. TCRdb used MiXCR to reprocess the multiplex PCR reads, holding one entry per CDR3 protein. The table has approximately 720,000 distinct CDR3 sequences, approximately 19% seen once. Germline CDR1 and CDR2: MNHEY and SMNVEV (reference sequence). Germline trimming cut 4 bases from V and 4 bases from J; bases unmatched to any gene: 6. CDR3 length equals 14 residues. This chain joins TRBV27 and TRBJ2-7; 8 positions match TRBD1. Material for sequencing was blood. This sequence originates from a woman aged 50 to 60 with Graves' hyperthyroidism that later progressed to Graves' ophthalmopathy. The CDR3, as DNA: TGTGCCAGCAGTTCATTGACAGGGGCGTACGAGCAGTACTTC. Encoded protein: CASSSLTGAYEQYF.